The source of this TCR beta chain is a study of cytomegalovirus exposure and HLA in healthy donors (dated by TCRdb to 2017 to 2019). Context from the whole study: According to an earlier analysis of 587 of the donors, about 190 million T cells yielded 90 million to 140 million unique TCR beta sequences and roughly 280 Gb of sequence data. Of the 300 to 450 genotyped donors, more than 75% were placed in the genetic ancestry cluster associated with self-reported Caucasian donors. The study profiled the T cell repertoires of about 640 subjects by immunosequencing and related them to cytomegalovirus serostatus. Every discovery cohort repertoire had been produced on one sequencing platform. A later genetic analysis took genome-wide SNP genotypes for about 60% of the roughly 670 donors and used that subset as a discovery cohort. Besides the first cohort of hundreds of subjects, a separate validation cohort made up of roughly 120 different subjects was used. The study was designed to test whether signatures of past pathogen exposure could be identified by cataloging public T cell receptors. HLA typing included class I and class II loci at four-digit resolution. To predict cytomegalovirus infection status, the study combined high-throughput TCR immunosequencing, statistical association of individual TCRs with disease status, and machine learning. Among some 400 genotyped donors of the cohort, an average of approximately 240,000 unique TCR beta nucleotide sequences was sequenced per donor, of which about 19% were non-productive. An earlier analysis of fewer than 700 of the donors applied high-throughput TCR beta sequencing to assess whether each TCR beta V gene segment acted as functional or pseudogenic. The number of donors typed differed by locus, with 629-630 for A, B, C, DRB1 and DQB1, around 520 for DQA1, 600 to 610 for DPA1, and 400 to 490 for DPB1. Rather than drawing on any new phenotypic data, the later analysis identified candidate immune exposures from TCR beta sequences and the way those sequences occurred across donors. Four or five DR-DQ haplotypes were handled as single units for association and clustering, since linkage in the cohort was strong. Donor age, sex, ethnicity and CMV serostatus were collected together with the repertoire data. In a later analysis, previously published TCR beta repertoires from about 640 donors were re-analyzed and high-resolution HLA genotyping was added so that TCR occurrence patterns could be studied. Roughly 320 gigabases of sequencing data and around 88 million unique TCR sequences made up an early release that covered several hundred HLA-typed donors.

The germline V gene encodes CDR1 GTSNPN and CDR2 SVGIG (reference sequence). Trimming removed 0 bases from V and 7 bases from J, leaving 16 bases between the germline ends. The CDR3 measures 15 amino acids from cysteine to phenylalanine. The only DNA kept is the CDR3, 45 bases in frame from the first base. The cohort consisted of 650 to 850 healthy bone marrow donors. All cohort members were sampled while nominally healthy, although unrecorded immune exposures were likely present. The donor tested CMV seropositive and was one of the 289 seropositive cohort members. Each donor provided a peripheral blood sample, and peripheral blood mononuclear cells were used for TCR beta sequencing. The Qiagen DNeasy Blood Extraction Kit was used to extract genomic DNA from the blood cell samples. About this clone: Its antigen has not been determined. Base qualities are not provided; no much larger clone lies one nucleotide away.

Broader findings and caveats from the paper: CMV serostatus was the only immune exposure information available for the cohort. V-gene and J-gene trimming of TCR beta chains was associated with a missense DCLRE1C variant in a later genetic analysis, and the association was replicated in an independent cohort. HLA typing was unavailable for some donors at each locus, so association tests used only the typed subset. Compared with the approximately 700-donor mean, donors in an Asian-associated ancestry cluster had fewer N-insertions in productive TCRs, according to a later genetic analysis. Some IMGT-functional V segments, including TRBV6-2 and TRBV6-3, could not be distinguished by the 87-base-pair reads and were therefore excluded. A cluster of highly shared sequence variants was judged likely to represent a technical artifact of the sequencing pipeline. Only TCR beta chains were sequenced in this cohort, and the absence of alpha or paired-chain data limited detectable features. According to a later analysis, parvovirus B19, influenza, CMV and Epstein-Barr virus appeared linked to several top co-occurrence clusters. The presence/absence analyses assumed that sequencing depth was roughly uniform across donors, and that assumption may not be true. In vitro tests confirmed that a few of the cytomegalovirus-associated TCR beta chains recognize cytomegalovirus antigens. It was suggested by the authors that the approach could potentially be generalized to other disease states and immunological phenotypes. Assigning TCR associations to individual alleles was difficult when HLA alleles, especially DR and DQ, strongly co-occurred. The study listed 164 TCR beta chains as associated with cytomegalovirus. Correlated functional status among segregating V segments might reflect linkage disequilibrium, but an unknown experimental factor could not be ruled out. A further reported finding was that TCR beta sequences accurately predicted the HLA-A and HLA-B alleles for most subjects in the first cohort. At a false discovery rate of 0.05, a later analysis linked 15,000 to 20,000 TCR beta sequences to specific HLA alleles. Most TCR sequences were observed very rarely across donors, whereas some public TCRs were present in many individuals. Compared with equally common non-associated chains, HLA-associated TCR beta chains in a later analysis were more clonally expanded and had lower generation probabilities. The classifier was reported to diagnose cytomegalovirus status with high specificity and sensitivity in both the original cohort and the validation cohort. Fewer than 20 rarely observed V segments, including chromosome 9 orphons, were excluded from the earlier analysis of approximately 500 of the donors because counts were too low. According to a later analysis, most CMV-associated TCR beta chains appeared to be HLA-restricted, and the HLA associations seemed to be driven largely by CMV exposure. In a later analysis, TCR association rates were found to vary across HLA loci, with the most associated TCRs seen for DRB1 alleles and the fewest for HLA-C alleles. Broadly in line with IMGT annotations, most TCR beta V segments showed up in productive rearrangements about 90% or about 30% of the time in an earlier analysis of approximately 600 of the donors.

The method was the immunoSEQ multiplex PCR assay. For the multiplex PCR, a mixture combining 60 forward primers for TCR Vbeta segments and 13 reverse primers for TCR Jbeta segments was used. The CDR3 region of rearranged TCR beta genes was amplified from genomic DNA with a multiplex PCR assay. Amplified TCR beta libraries were sequenced as 87-base-pair reads on the Illumina HiSeq System. Concerning the study's data processing: Across the 600 to 700 repertoires, a later analysis counted some 80 million unique TCR beta chains, roughly 11 million of which were shared by at least two donors. Raw reads were error-corrected and collapsed into unique sequences by a nearest-neighbor algorithm in which closely related sequences were merged to remove PCR and sequencing errors. Alignment of CDR3 sequences to IMGT reference sequences was used to assign V, D and J gene segments. For a sequence to be retained, at least a six-nucleotide match to both a V gene segment and a J gene segment was required. A rearrangement was called productive if the CDR3 had no stop codons and remained in frame with V and J, and every other rearrangement was called non-productive. CDR3 was defined by IMGT convention, running from the second conserved V-encoded cysteine to the conserved J-encoded phenylalanine. The earlier analysis of a few hundred of the donors excluded any sequence lacking an unambiguous match to a single V gene segment. An earlier analysis of over 450 of the donors classified V segments as functional when productive rearrangements were above 56.7% and as segregating when the standard deviation between donors was above 5%. A statistical classification framework was developed to diagnose cytomegalovirus status using the catalog of TCR beta chain sequences. V and J gene assignment, in a later analysis, came from comparing TCR nucleotide sequences with IMGT/GENE-DB human TR gene sequences. The TCRdist pipeline was used in a later analysis to assign CDR3 sequences and most-parsimonious VDJ recombination scenarios. In a later analysis, every TCR beta chain was defined by the combination of its CDR3 amino acid sequence and its V-gene family, and reads without a unique V-gene family were dropped. A later analysis removed several hundred highly shared, low-generation-probability nucleotide sequences to deal with suspected cross-contamination and a sequencing artifact. For each public chain, a later analysis derived a clonal expansion index from normalized ranks of inferred template counts within each repertoire. In a later analysis, generation probabilities were computed using a VDJ recombination model fitted to out-of-frame rearrangements, and the results were checked against IGoR. In a later analysis, TCR-TCR, TCR-HLA and TCR-CMV co-occurrence was scored with hypergeometric tests, and a repertoire-size bias correction was applied to TCR pairs. In a later analysis, false discovery rates were estimated by permuting HLA or CMV assignments 20 times. In a later analysis, co-occurring TCRs were grouped with DBSCAN, and TCRdist sequence similarity was added when clustering was performed within HLA-allele-positive subsets. Repertoires with fewer than 30,000 or more than 120,000 public chains were left out of co-occurrence clustering, as were five repertoires with anomalous nucleotide sharing. Entries here come from immuneACCESS through TCRdb and include only in-frame sequences with V and J called. Some clones fail to appear in such tables; in the studies checked, an unresolved V gene covers under half of the shortfall, and the cause of the remainder is unknown. V and J calls and clone size are given by that table; D and trimming were obtained from the DNA. Recorded for this sample are under 200,000 clones; 77% of them occurred a single time. 2.6% of the sample rests with the top ten.

This receptor was obtained from a woman in her forties in good health and CMV-seropositive. The rearranged chain carries TRBV30 and TRBJ2-1, with TRBD2 tentatively as D gene (7 bases match). Sequencing was carried out using PBMCs. The CDR3 reads as follows: CAWSVRGGRGNEQFF. At the DNA level, the sequence is TGTGCCTGGAGTGTAAGGGGGGGCAGAGGTAATGAGCAGTTCTTC.